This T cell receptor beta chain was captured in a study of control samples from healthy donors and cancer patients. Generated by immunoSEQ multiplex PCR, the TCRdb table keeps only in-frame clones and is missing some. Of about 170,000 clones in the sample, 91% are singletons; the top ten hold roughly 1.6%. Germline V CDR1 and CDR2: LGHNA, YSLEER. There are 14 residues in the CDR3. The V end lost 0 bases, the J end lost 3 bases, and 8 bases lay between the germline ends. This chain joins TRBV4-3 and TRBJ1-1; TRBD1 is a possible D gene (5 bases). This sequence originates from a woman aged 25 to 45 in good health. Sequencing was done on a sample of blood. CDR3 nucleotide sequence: TGCGCCAGCAGCCAAGATATGACAGACACTGAAGCTTTCTTT. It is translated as CASSQDMTDTEAFF.